Sequencing of this T cell receptor beta chain was carried out in a study of T cells in Graves' hyperthyroidism and ophthalmopathy (dated by TCRdb to about 2019). About the investigation overall: Peripheral blood samples were taken at initial diagnosis, before any treatment was given. TCR V-J signatures able to tell the groups apart were searched for in a discovery cohort of more than 90 patients, of whom over 40 had Graves' ophthalmopathy and roughly 58 had stable Graves' hyperthyroidism. The paper reports TCR Vbeta CDR3 sequencing of approximately 130 peripheral blood samples: approximately 41 ophthalmopathy, under 85 hyperthyroidism and roughly 17 progressor patients. After blood sampling, hyperthyroidism patients were treated with methimazole at a starting dose of 30 mg daily, and ophthalmopathy patients were treated with high-dose intravenous methylprednisolone. The 100 or so discovery patients were randomly split 7:3 into training and test sets. The study also compared thyroid tissue and blood T-cell repertoires from a handful of Graves' hyperthyroidism patients. Prospective prediction of ophthalmopathy was tested in an independent validation cohort consisting of 18 to 20 hyperthyroidism patients and over 15 patients who later progressed to ophthalmopathy.

This clonotype was seen repeatedly, ten times or more. The specificity of this receptor is unknown. Qualities for individual bases were not recorded, and no much larger clone is one base off. Study-wide findings and limitations: Ophthalmopathy was separated from stable hyperthyroidism by a 13 V-J signature model, with about 86% sensitivity and around 81% specificity obtained in cross-validation and 80%/75% obtained in testing. Most expanded thyroid clonotypes (frequency above 0.001) were also detected in blood, suggesting blood repertoires may reflect thyroid immune responses. In validation, progression to ophthalmopathy was predicted by the model with 65% to 71% sensitivity and around 75% specificity, a median of approximately 6.5 months before onset. Sample size was not statistically predetermined, and investigators were not blinded to group allocation.

TCR beta CDR3 regions were amplified from RNA transcripts. A first-round RT-PCR of the TCR CDR3 used the HTBI primer set with the Qiagen OneStep RT-PCR kit. The libraries were constructed in a second round of multiplex PCR and then size-selected and purified. Sequencing of the libraries was done on an Illumina HiSeq2000 using paired-end 100 bp reads. The paper's data handling went like this. SOAPnuke was used to process the raw data, with reads discarded if the reads contained adapters or uncalled bases, had a mean Phred below 15, or lacked an exact constant-primer or identifier match. COPE v1.2.5 was used to merge high-quality paired reads, and clonotypes were defined as unique nucleotide sequences. MiTCR v1.1 was used to align the clonotypes against IMGT TRBV, TRBD and TRBJ reference segments. The analysis included only V-J combinations with a frequency above 0.0001, which together covered around 99% of the repertoires. The TCS score was defined as the ratio of F50 (clonal expansion) to E x V (chaos), calculated using BLOSUM62-based TCRdist between CDR3 peptides within each V-J. Welch's t-statistics and random forest reduced 500 to 550 V-J features to roughly 13, which were used in a naive Bayes classifier (R e1071). TCRdb cleaned the public reads at Q25 with fastp, built clones with MiXCR and kept in-frame beta chains. Rows are unified per CDR3 protein, each entry keeping the most common DNA and genes. Clone size and V and J calls follow TCRdb, not the original study. The sample table records over 500,000 distinct CDR3 sequences; about 15% of these occur just once. 11% to 15% of the sample comes from the top ten.

Stable Graves' hyperthyroidism was defined as no progression to ophthalmopathy during 18 months of follow-up. Hyperthyroidism patients were newly diagnosed, had a disease duration of under 2 months, and were aged 18 to 65 years. Patients with uncontrolled infections, other autoimmune diseases, pregnancy or lactation were excluded. Diagnoses relied on clinical symptoms, serum thyroxine and TRAb, thyroid ultrasound and orbital computed tomography. PBMCs were isolated from about 10 ml of fresh peripheral blood by Ficoll-Paque density gradient centrifugation. Total RNA was extracted using Trizol reagent, and RNA quality was assessed on an Agilent 2100 Bioanalyzer. Germline trimming amounts to 7 bases on V and 8 bases on J, with 9 as the count of junction bases outside the gene matches. From the cysteine up to the phenylalanine, the CDR3 has a length of 16 residues. Just the 48-base CDR3 DNA is kept, in frame starting at base 1. CDR1 and CDR2 are read off the germline V gene (reference sequence) as MNHEY and SMNVEV.

This TCR derives from a woman aged 40 to 55 with Graves' hyperthyroidism. The chain employs TRBV27 and TRBJ2-1; a stretch of 15 junction bases matches TRBD2. The sample was blood. The nucleotide sequence is TGTGCCAGCATGGGACTAGCGGGAGGCCGAATTTATGAGCAGTTCTTC. Its product reads: CASMGLAGGRIYEQFF.